This passage covers 15 T cell receptor beta chains from one sample sequenced in a study of T-cell memory formation after mild COVID-19. TCRdb re-derived calls from the 5' RACE reads in MiXCR, one entry per CDR3 protein. The data contain around 250,000 distinct CDR3 sequences, over 15% of them seen just once; the ten biggest clones take up around a fifth. The specimen sequenced was PBMCs or a T cell subset sorted from them (not recorded which). These receptors came from a man younger than 30 who had mild COVID-19 (a few samples of this study predate the infection). Cell type and time point are not known.

In this sample, this clonotype turned up a few times. The genes are TRBV12-3 or TRBV12-4 and TRBJ2-1; the match to TRBD2 covers 9 bases. The CDR3 is 20 amino acids. J lost 2 bases, V lost 5 bases, and 19 bases had no gene match. CDR3 residues: CASSRDRRGGLSFTYNEQFF. The CDR3 DNA sequence: TGTGCCAGCAGTCGGGACCGGCGGGGGGGCCTTTCCTTTACCTACAATGAGCAGTTCTTC.

This clonotype was picked up many times. This rearrangement joins TRBV5-1 to TRBJ2-5; D call uncertain. Germline-derived CDR1 and CDR2 are SGHRS and YFSETQ. Deletions cut 0 bases from V and 2 bases from J, with 11 bases between. The CDR3 length is 15 residues. CDR3 sequence reads: CASSLEATVQETQYF. The CDR3, as DNA: TGCGCCAGCAGCTTGGAGGCGACCGTTCAAGAGACCCAGTACTTC.

This clonotype was observed a few times. This chain connects TRBV29-1 to TRBJ1-2; 7 bases align to TRBD1. The CDR3 covers 14 residues. The V gene's germline CDR1 is SQVTM and CDR2 ANQGSEA. V was clipped by 6 bases and J by 3 bases; unmatched bases: 10. CDR3 loop: CSVKQGTWDYGYTF. In DNA form, the CDR3 reads TGCAGCGTAAAACAGGGGACTTGGGACTATGGCTACACCTTC.

This clonotype was observed a handful of times. The chain joins TRBV10-3 to TRBJ1-2, with D unresolved. The CDR3 extends over 15 amino acids. The germline V and J ends were trimmed by 2 bases and 0 bases, with 10 bases remaining between them. The V gene's germline CDR1 is ENHRY and CDR2 SYGVKD. The CDR3 DNA follows: TGTGCCATCAGTGAGCCACTCTTCCCTAACTATGGCTACACCTTC. Protein sequence: CAISEPLFPNYGYTF.

V and J are TRBV9 and TRBJ1-2, with D perhaps matching TRBD1 (5 bases). V lost 7 bases and J 1 base, leaving 17 bases between the germline ends. Germline CDR1 and CDR2: SGDLS and YYNGEE. This CDR3 comprises 15 residues. This chain's CDR3 is CASSRQRSNNYGYTF. CDR3 DNA: TGTGCCAGCTCCCGACAGCGCTCCAATAACTATGGCTACACCTTC.

The rearrangement joins TRBV12-3 or TRBV12-4 to TRBJ2-2; D gene uncertain. CDR3 length equals 15 residues. Trimming cost V 2 bases and J 2 bases, with 9 bases left between them. The CDR3 reads CASSLRPLNTGELFF. Here the CDR3 DNA reads TGTGCCAGCAGTTTACGACCGCTAAACACCGGGGAGCTGTTTTTT.

This clonotype was seen many times. The rearrangement joins TRBV18 to TRBJ2-1; 11 positions match TRBD2. From germline, CDR1 is KGHSH and CDR2 LQKENI. The CDR3 is made up of 16 amino acids. Unmatched junction bases numbered 4, after V lost 3 bases and J lost 3 bases. CDR3 region: CASSPLAGGNYNEQFF. In DNA form, the CDR3 reads TGTGCCAGCTCACCCTTAGCGGGGGGGAACTACAATGAGCAGTTCTTC.

The chain recombines TRBV20-1 with TRBJ1-3, with D hard to call. CDR3 length equals 12 residues. Germline lookup yields CDR1 DFQATT and CDR2 SNEGSKA (reference sequence). Between the trimmed V and J ends, which lost 5 bases and 4 bases, there was a span of 9 bases. CDR3 sequence (DNA): TGCAGTGCTGCCGGGGAAGGAAACACCATATATTTT. It yields the protein CSAAGEGNTIYF.

V usage is TRBV11-1 and J usage is TRBJ2-2; D unclear. The CDR3 consists of 15 residues. Trimming cost V 5 bases and J 5 bases, with 15 bases left between them. Looked up from germline, CDR1 is SGHAT and CDR2 is FQDESV (reference sequence). CDR3 DNA sequence: TGTGCCAGCAGCCTCGCGTATCGTTGGACCGGGGAGCTGTTTTTT. Translating gives CASSLAYRWTGELFF.

The chain links TRBV20-1 to TRBJ2-3, with TRBD2 identical over 9 bases. The trim removed 6 bases at V and 1 base at J, leaving 5 bases unmatched. The CDR3 consists of 14 residues. Germline lookup yields CDR1 DFQATT and CDR2 SNEGSKA (reference sequence). CDR3 sequence: CSASGGSGTDTQYF. In DNA form, the CDR3 reads TGCAGTGCCAGCGGGGGGTCGGGCACAGATACGCAGTATTTT.

This clonotype was seen only a few times. CDR3 residues: CSVTGGTDTQYF. In nucleotides, the CDR3 is TGCAGCGTGACCGGGGGCACAGATACGCAGTATTTT. J is TRBJ2-3 and V is TRBV29-1; D may be TRBD2 (5 bases). This CDR3 is 12 amino acids long. The V end was cut by 6 bases, the J end by 1 base, with 8 bases between. Germline V lookup: CDR1 SQVTM, CDR2 ANQGSEA.

This clonotype has just one count. The chain couples TRBV3-1 to TRBJ2-3, with TRBD2 matching 16 bases. CDR1 and CDR2 from the germline V gene are LGHDT and YNNKEL (reference sequence). Trimming removed 2 bases from V and 0 bases from J; junction bases left unmatched: 11. This CDR3 contains 21 residues. Here the CDR3 reads CASSQLPGLAGGLGSTDTQYF. For the CDR3, the DNA is TGTGCCAGCAGCCAACTACCGGGACTAGCGGGGGGGCTAGGGAGCACAGATACGCAGTATTTT.

The chain combines TRBV7-2 with TRBJ2-5, with TRBD1 as a possible D gene (6 bases). This CDR3 is 15 amino acids long. The V end was cut by 5 bases, the J end by 7 bases, with 20 bases between. Germline V gene lookup returns CDR1 SGHTA and CDR2 FQGNSA. This CDR3 reads CASSTSGTSGGTQYF. CDR3 in DNA: TGTGCCAGCAGCACCTCCGGGACATCTGGGGGGACCCAGTACTTC.

The chain joins TRBV7-9 to TRBJ2-1, with 10 bases identical to TRBD2. The CDR3 is made up of 14 amino acids. J was trimmed by 9 bases and V by 3 bases; bases with no gene match: 5. Germline CDR1 and CDR2: SEHNR and FQNEAQ (reference sequence). CDR3 residues: CASSFSGGAREQFF. Written as DNA, the CDR3 is TGTGCCAGCAGCTTCAGCGGGGGGGCGCGTGAGCAGTTCTTC.

The J gene is TRBJ2-2, the V gene TRBV20-1; maybe TRBD2 (6 bases). The CDR3 is made up of 13 amino acids. Per germline, CDR1 DFQATT and CDR2 SNEGSKA (reference sequence). V was pared by 6 bases and J by 4 bases, with 12 bases between. In DNA, the CDR3 is TGCAGTGCGCGGGGACGTTTCACCGGGGAGCTGTTTTTT. It is translated as CSARGRFTGELFF.